There are many counts of the clone carrying this T cell receptor (beta chain). Its matching antigen is unknown. This specimen comes from a study of T cells in Graves' hyperthyroidism and ophthalmopathy. Study-level information: Upon initial diagnosis and before any treatment, peripheral blood was collected.

Study-wide points: The model predicted ophthalmopathy a median around 6.5 months before onset.

It was RNA transcripts that yielded the amplified TCR beta CDR3 regions. With the HTBI primer set, the TCR CDR3 went through a first round of RT-PCR. TCRdb analysed the multiplex PCR reads with MiXCR anew, one entry per CDR3 protein. The profile shows more than 150,000 distinct CDR3 sequences, more than 15% of them singletons. The CDR3 has 17 amino acids. The germline V gene encodes CDR1 SGHDT and CDR2 YYEEEE. V lost 4 bases to trimming and J lost 0 bases, with 17 bases between them. Source material: blood. V is TRBV5-6 and J is TRBJ1-5; D perhaps matches TRBD1 (6 bases). The sequence derives from a woman between 45 and 60 years old with Graves' hyperthyroidism. CDR3 region: CASSLRQVGYSNQPQHF. The CDR3 nucleotides read TGTGCCAGCAGCCTACGACAGGTAGGCTATAGCAATCAGCCCCAGCATTTT.